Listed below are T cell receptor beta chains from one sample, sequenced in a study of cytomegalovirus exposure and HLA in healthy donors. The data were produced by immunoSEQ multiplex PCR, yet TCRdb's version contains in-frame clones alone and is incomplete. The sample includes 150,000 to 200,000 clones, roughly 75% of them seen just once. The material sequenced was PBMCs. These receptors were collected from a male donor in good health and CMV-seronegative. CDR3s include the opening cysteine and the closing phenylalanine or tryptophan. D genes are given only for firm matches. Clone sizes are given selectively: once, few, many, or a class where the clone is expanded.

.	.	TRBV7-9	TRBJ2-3	CASSRAGLSTDTQYF	TGTGCCAGCAGCCGTGCGGGGCTCAGCACAGATACGCAGTATTTT
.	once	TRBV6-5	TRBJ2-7	CASSPGTYYEQYF	TGTGCCAGCAGCCCAGGGACTTACTACGAGCAGTACTTC
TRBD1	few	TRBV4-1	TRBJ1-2	CASSPGDRVYGYTF	TGCGCCAGCAGCCCGGGGGACAGGGTCTATGGCTACACCTTC
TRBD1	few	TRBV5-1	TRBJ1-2	CASSPGVGSRDRVGYTF	TGCGCCAGCAGCCCCGGAGTCGGGTCACGGGACAGGGTTGGCTACACCTTC
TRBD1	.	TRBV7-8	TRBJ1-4	CASSLFVGTGAGGVKLFF	TGTGCCAGCAGCTTATTCGTTGGGACAGGGGCCGGTGGCGTAAAACTGTTTTTT
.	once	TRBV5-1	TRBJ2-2	CASSLDRSNTGELFF	TGCGCCAGCAGCTTGGACAGATCGAACACCGGGGAGCTGTTTTTT
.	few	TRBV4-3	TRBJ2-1	CASSSTSNEQFF	TGCGCCAGCAGCTCGACTAGCAATGAGCAGTTCTTC
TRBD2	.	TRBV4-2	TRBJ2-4	CASSQNSGPLAKNIQYF	TGTGCCAGCAGCCAAAATAGCGGGCCACTAGCCAAAAACATTCAGTACTTC
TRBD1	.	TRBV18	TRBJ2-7	CASSPAQGFYEQYF	TGTGCCAGCTCACCTGCACAGGGGTTCTACGAGCAGTACTTC
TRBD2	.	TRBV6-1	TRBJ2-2	CASIRTSGGTGELFF	TGTGCCAGCATAAGGACTAGCGGGGGTACCGGGGAGCTGTTTTTT
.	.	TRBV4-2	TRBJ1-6	CASSQREGGGSYNSPLHF	TGTGCCAGCAGCCAAAGGGAGGGCGGAGGCTCCTATAATTCACCCCTCCACTTT
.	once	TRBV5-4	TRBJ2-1	CASSLTVDSYNEQFF	TGTGCCAGCAGCCTGACAGTGGACTCCTACAATGAGCAGTTCTTC
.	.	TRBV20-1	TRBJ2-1	CSVAIALEQFF	TGCAGTGTCGCAATCGCGCTTGAGCAGTTCTTC
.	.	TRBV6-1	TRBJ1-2	CASSVEPGFGYTF	TGTGCCAGCAGTGTTGAGCCAGGGTTTGGCTACACCTTC
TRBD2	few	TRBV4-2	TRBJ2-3	CASSQGGAGGADTQYF	TGTGCCAGCAGCCAAGGGGGAGCGGGGGGCGCAGATACGCAGTATTTT
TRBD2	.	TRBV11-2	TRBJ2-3	CASSLSGVTDTQYF	TGTGCCAGCAGCTTAAGCGGGGTAACAGATACGCAGTATTTT
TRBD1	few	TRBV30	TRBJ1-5	CAWRGGTGGNQPQHF	TGTGCCTGGAGGGGGGGGACAGGGGGCAATCAGCCCCAGCATTTT
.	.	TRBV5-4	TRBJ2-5	CASSAGQREETQYF	TGTGCCAGCAGCGCAGGACAACGGGAAGAGACCCAGTACTTC
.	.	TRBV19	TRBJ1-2	CASSITGEYGYTF	TGTGCCAGTAGTATAACGGGTGAATATGGCTACACCTTC
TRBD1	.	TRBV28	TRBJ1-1	CAIQDRGTEAFF	TGTGCCATCCAGGACAGGGGCACTGAAGCTTTCTTT
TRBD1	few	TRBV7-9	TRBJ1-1	CASRSQGVHTEAFF	TGTGCCAGCAGGTCACAGGGGGTTCACACTGAAGCTTTCTTT
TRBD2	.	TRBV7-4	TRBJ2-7	CASSLPCEREFYEQYF	TGTGCCAGCAGCTTGCCCTGTGAGCGGGAGTTTTACGAGCAGTACTTC
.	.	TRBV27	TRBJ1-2	CASSPTVLYGYTF	TGTGCCAGCAGTCCGACAGTTCTATATGGCTACACCTTC
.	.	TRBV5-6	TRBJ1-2	CASSLEGEGYTF	TGTGCCAGCAGCTTGGAGGGGGAGGGCTACACCTTC
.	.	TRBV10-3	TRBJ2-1	CAIQGQGRSGRSYNEQFF	TGTGCCATCCAGGGACAGGGTAGAAGCGGGAGGTCCTACAATGAGCAGTTCTTC
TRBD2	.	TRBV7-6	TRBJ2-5	CASSLFSGGQETQYF	TGTGCCAGCAGCTTATTTAGCGGGGGTCAGGAGACCCAGTACTTC
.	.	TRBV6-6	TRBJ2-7	CASSYSEGSRKQYF	TGTGCCAGCAGTTACTCGGAAGGTAGCCGCAAGCAGTACTTC
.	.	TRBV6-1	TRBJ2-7	CASAEGPSSYEQYF	TGTGCCAGCGCGGAGGGGCCCAGCTCCTACGAGCAGTACTTC
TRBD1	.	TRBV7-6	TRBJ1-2	CAVGTGVRTSNYGYTF	TGTGCCGTAGGGACAGGGGTGCGGACCTCTAACTATGGCTACACCTTC
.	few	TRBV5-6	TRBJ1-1	CASSLWTGTQLQNTEAFF	TGTGCCAGCAGCTTGTGGACGGGGACTCAGCTTCAGAACACTGAAGCTTTCTTT
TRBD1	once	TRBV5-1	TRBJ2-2	CASSSIRTGNTGELFF	TGCGCCAGCAGCTCAATTAGGACAGGGAACACCGGGGAGCTGTTTTTT
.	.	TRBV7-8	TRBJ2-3	CASSPGTDTQYF	TGTGCCAGCAGCCCGGGCACAGATACGCAGTATTTT
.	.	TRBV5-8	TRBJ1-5	CASRQYRVANQPQHF	TGTGCCAGCCGACAATACAGGGTTGCCAATCAGCCCCAGCATTTT
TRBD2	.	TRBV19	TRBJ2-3	CASKLAGGTDTQYF	TGTGCCAGTAAACTAGCGGGAGGCACAGATACGCAGTATTTT
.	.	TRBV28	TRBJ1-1	CASSLRTAAEAFF	TGTGCCAGCAGTTTAAGGACAGCTGCTGAAGCTTTCTTT
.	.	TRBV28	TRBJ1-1	CASSLRESTEAFF	TGTGCCAGCAGTTTACGGGAGAGCACTGAAGCTTTCTTT
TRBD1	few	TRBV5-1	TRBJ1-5	CASRPTGDGPQHF	TGCGCCAGCAGACCGACAGGGGACGGGCCCCAGCATTTT
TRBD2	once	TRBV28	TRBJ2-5	CASSSLGAGVETQYF	TGTGCCAGCAGTTCCCTGGGAGCGGGAGTAGAGACCCAGTACTTC
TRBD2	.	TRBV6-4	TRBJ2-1	CASSERGGYNEQFF	TGTGCCAGCAGCGAGCGGGGAGGCTACAATGAGCAGTTCTTC
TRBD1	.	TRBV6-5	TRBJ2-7	CASSLQGVVGYEQYF	TGTGCCAGCAGTCTCCAGGGGGTGGTTGGGTACGAGCAGTACTTC
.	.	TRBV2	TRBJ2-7	CASSEQSYEQYF	TGTGCCAGCAGTGAACAGTCCTACGAGCAGTACTTC
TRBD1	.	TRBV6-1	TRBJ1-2	CASSEVVQGDYGYTF	TGTGCCAGCAGTGAAGTGGTGCAGGGGGACTATGGCTACACCTTC
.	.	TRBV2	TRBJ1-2	CASSESRPNYGYTF	TGTGCCAGCAGTGAGAGCAGGCCCAACTATGGCTACACCTTC
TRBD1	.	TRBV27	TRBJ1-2	CASRDPGGWYGYTF	TGTGCCAGCAGAGATCCAGGGGGTTGGTATGGCTACACCTTC
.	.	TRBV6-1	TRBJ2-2	CATDTGRNTGELFF	TGTGCCACCGATACCGGGAGGAACACCGGGGAGCTGTTTTTT
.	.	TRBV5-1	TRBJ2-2	CASSTRQASGELFF	TGCGCCAGCAGCACTCGACAGGCCTCCGGGGAGCTGTTTTTT